Below are 15 T cell receptor beta chains sequenced from a single sample in a study of Graves' ophthalmopathy and Graves' hyperthyroidism. Using RNA transcripts, the TCR beta CDR3 regions were amplified. Second-round multiplex PCR came after first-round RT-PCR with HTBI primers. MiXCR, applied by TCRdb to the multiplex PCR reads, yields one record per CDR3 protein. The sample carries 200,000 to 250,000 distinct CDR3 sequences, around a fifth recorded once. Sequenced sample: peripheral blood. These receptors all come from a woman aged 45-59 years with Graves' ophthalmopathy.

At least ten counts were recorded for this clonotype. J is TRBJ1-4 and V is TRBV5-1; D not resolved. The CDR3 contains 15 residues. Germline V gene sequence: CDR1 SGHRS, CDR2 YFSETQ. Trimming shortened V by 1 base and J by 0 bases, and 7 bases separated the two germline ends. CDR3 in amino acids: CASSLRAATNEKLFF. The CDR3 DNA is TGCGCCAGCAGCTTGAGGGCAGCAACTAATGAAAAACTGTTTTTT. Looking up the rest from reference TRBV5-1 and TRBJ1-4 gives the full variable domain: KAGVTQTPRYLIKTRGQQVTLSCSPISGHRSVSWYQQTPGQGLQFLFEYFSETQRNKGNFPGRFSGRQFSNSRSEMNVSTLELGDSALYLCASSLRAATNEKLFFGSGTQLSVL.

This clonotype was seen many times. The J gene is TRBJ2-7, the V gene TRBV4-1; D might be TRBD1 (5 bases). This CDR3 is built from 13 residues. Germline V gene sequence: CDR1 MGHRA, CDR2 YSYEKL. Trimming shortened V by 0 bases and J by 6 bases, and 9 bases separated the two germline ends. The CDR3: CASSQEAGSEQYF. The CDR3 coding sequence is TGCGCCAGCAGCCAAGAGGCAGGGTCCGAGCAGTACTTC.

The V call is TRBV6-5, the J call TRBJ2-7; 11 bases fit TRBD1. The CDR3 is 15 amino acids. With 4 bases clipped from V and 4 bases from J, the junction kept 6 bases outside the gene matches. Per the germline V gene, CDR1 is MNHEY and CDR2 is SVGAGI. The CDR3 bases are TGTGCCAGCAGTTCAAGGACAGGGGGCAGGTACGAGCAGTACTTC. Translation: CASSSRTGGRYEQYF.

This clonotype has ten or more counts. V usage is TRBV6-1 and J usage is TRBJ1-3; maybe TRBD1 (5 bases). The ends were cut back, 2 bases at V and 0 bases at J, with 17 bases in the middle. The germline V gene has CDR1 MNHNS and CDR2 SASEGT. This CDR3 region has 18 residues. DNA for the CDR3: TGTGCCAGCAGTGAAATGTGGCAGGGTGGAAGCTCTGGAAACACCATATATTTT. Translating it yields CASSEMWQGGSSGNTIYF.

In regard to this clonotype: The germline gene is not matched at one end of the junction; a read error may be the cause. The chain links TRBV20-1 to TRBJ2-7, with 7 positions matching TRBD1. CDR1 and CDR2 (germline): DFQATT, SNEGSKA (reference sequence). This CDR3 comprises 15 residues. The CDR3 loop reads CSATKPVQGTYEQCF. DNA for the CDR3: TGCAGTGCTACCAAACCCGTACAGGGGACCTACGAGCAGTGCTTC.

The chain employs TRBV7-2 and TRBJ2-7, with a possible D match to TRBD1 (6 bases). The germline V and J ends were trimmed by 3 bases and 2 bases, with 11 bases remaining between them. The CDR3 spans 14 residues. CDR1 is SGHTA, CDR2 FQGNSA, per germline. The CDR3 protein is CASSFGQRAYEQYF. The CDR3 bases are TGTGCCAGCAGCTTTGGACAGAGAGCCTACGAGCAGTACTTC.

This clonotype was recorded at least ten times. The rearrangement joins TRBV10-3 to TRBJ1-5; tentative D call: TRBD1 (5 bases). V was shortened by 6 bases and J by 1 base, with 13 bases between the two germline ends. The germline V gene has CDR1 ENHRY and CDR2 SYGVKD. This CDR3 comprises 15 residues. Written as DNA, the CDR3 is TGTGCCATCAGCGACGAGGGGAAGAGCAATCAGCCCCAGCATTTT. Its protein product is CAISDEGKSNQPQHF.

The J gene is TRBJ2-7, the V gene TRBV12-3 or TRBV12-4, with TRBD1 matching 8 bases. The end of the DNA is better explained by TRBJ2-1, so the J call may be wrong. The CDR3 consists of 14 residues. The CDR3 loop is CASSRVRGPYEQFF. DNA of the CDR3: TGTGCCAGCAGTCGGGTCAGGGGGCCCTACGAGCAGTTCTTC.

In its sample, this clonotype was seen once. The chain employs TRBV7-9 and TRBJ2-5; a possible D gene is TRBD1 (6 bases). The J call is doubtful: the DNA matches TRBJ2-7 better. Germline CDR1 reads SEHNR; CDR2 reads FQNEAQ (reference sequence). The CDR3 is 14 amino acids. The CDR3 protein is CASSLGAGIDEQYF. For the CDR3, the DNA is TGTGCCAGCAGCTTGGGGGCTGGGATCGACGAGCAGTACTTC.

This clonotype came up many times. This rearrangement joins TRBV2 to TRBJ2-5; D is perhaps TRBD1 (6 bases). From germline, CDR1 is SNHLY and CDR2 FYNNEI. This CDR3 comprises 13 residues. Trimming pared 7 bases from V and 5 bases from J, leaving 14 bases between. The CDR3 region has the DNA TGTGCCAGCATGGGGGCTTTCAGGGAGACCCAGTACTTC. Encoded protein: CASMGAFRETQYF.

This clonotype was counted many times. The chain uses TRBV10-3 and TRBJ2-7, with 9 bases fitting TRBD1. This CDR3 comprises 14 residues. Germline assignment: CDR1 ENHRY and CDR2 SYGVKD. Germline trimming cut 6 bases from V and 2 bases from J; bases unmatched to any gene: 5. CDR3 amino acids: CAIRVGTGTYEQYF. The CDR3 DNA is TGTGCCATCAGGGTCGGGACAGGGACCTACGAGCAGTACTTC.

This clonotype has at least ten counts. CDR3 in amino acids: CASSLRSSPLHF. The CDR3 nucleotides read TGTGCCAGCAGCTTACGGTCCTCACCCCTCCACTTT. The chain employs TRBV11-2 and TRBJ1-6; no definite D call. V was shortened by 2 bases and J by 10 bases, with 6 bases between the two germline ends. This CDR3 is built from 12 residues. The germline V gene encodes CDR1 SGHAT and CDR2 FQNNGV.

This clonotype was found many times. J is TRBJ2-2 and V is TRBV6-1; TRBD2 might be the D (5 bases). The CDR3 runs to 15 residues. V gave up 5 bases and J gave up 4 bases, with 14 bases separating them. The germline CDR1 and CDR2 sequences are MNHNS and SASEGT. The CDR3 DNA reads as TGTGCCAGCAGTAGACGTAGAGGGAGCACCGGGGAGCTGTTTTTT. Translated, it gives CASSRRRGSTGELFF.

This clonotype was counted many times. The V call is TRBV7-2, the J call TRBJ1-6; D is possibly TRBD1 (6 bases). CDR1 is SGHTA and CDR2 is FQGNSA in the germline V gene. V lost 4 bases and J 7 bases, leaving 11 bases between the germline ends. The CDR3 loop spans 14 amino acids. The CDR3 bases are TGTGCCAGCAGCTCGCAGGGGTGGAATTCACCCCTCCACTTT. Amino acid sequence: CASSSQGWNSPLHF.

This chain links TRBV28 with TRBJ1-2, with 7 bases lining up with TRBD1. This CDR3 is built from 14 residues. Germline V lookup: CDR1 MDHEN, CDR2 SYDVKM. Trimming took 7 bases from V and 0 from J; bases not matched to a gene: 5. CDR3 amino acids: CASMETGPNYGYTF. CDR3 coding DNA: TGTGCCAGCATGGAGACAGGGCCTAACTATGGCTACACCTTC.